The T cell receptor (beta chain) described here comes from a study of cytomegalovirus exposure and HLA in healthy donors. Whole-study results and caveats: Association with HLA alleles at 0.05 false discovery rate was found for around 15,000 TCR beta sequences in a later analysis.

This clone has only one observation. As yet, its antigen is unknown. Germline CDR1 SQVTM, CDR2 ANQGSEA. This CDR3 region has 13 residues. V dropped 8 bases and J dropped 1; count of bases not matched to a gene: 7. PCR amplification relied on 60 Vbeta primers (plus 13 Jbeta primers). Only in-frame clones appear in the TCRdb table, and some are missing; sequencing was by immunoSEQ multiplex PCR. This table has 200,000 to 250,000 clones, around 89% appearing once. The specimen sequenced was PBMCs. This clonotype originated in a woman aged 18-29 years in good health and CMV-seronegative. The V and J genes are TRBV29-1 and TRBJ2-7, with 8 nucleotides matching TRBD1. The CDR3 sequence: CSIETGGSYEQYF. As DNA, the CDR3 is TGCAGCATCGAAACAGGGGGTTCCTACGAGCAGTACTTC.